The 19 T cell receptor beta chains below were found in one sample sequenced in a study of blood T cell repertoires in COVID-19. TCRdb's copy holds only in-frame clones and misses some; the assay was immunoSEQ multiplex PCR. The sample has 120,000 or so clones; 70% to 90% are singletons. Sequenced input: peripheral blood. The receptor source for this set is a woman aged 55-69 years with acute or convalescent COVID-19.

This chain links TRBV7-2 with TRBJ2-1, with 9 positions matching TRBD1. Unmatched junction bases numbered 5, after V lost 3 bases and J lost 2 bases. Germline V lookup: CDR1 SGHTA, CDR2 FQGNSA. The CDR3 has 16 amino acids. CDR3 coding DNA: TGTGCCAGCAGCTTTTGGACAGGGGATCCCTACAATGAGCAGTTCTTC. It yields the protein CASSFWTGDPYNEQFF.

V gene TRBV18 combines with J gene TRBJ1-1, with 9 bases fitting TRBD1. With 3 bases clipped from V and 1 base from J, the junction kept 12 bases outside the gene matches. Per the germline V gene, CDR1 is KGHSH and CDR2 is LQKENI. The CDR3 spans 18 residues. CDR3 sequence reads: CASSPRGLQGARNTEAFF. The CDR3 nucleotides read TGTGCCAGCTCACCCCGAGGGTTACAGGGGGCTAGGAACACTGAAGCTTTCTTT.

This rearrangement joins TRBV19 to TRBJ1-5; TRBD1 might be the D (5 bases). Germline assignment: CDR1 LNHDA and CDR2 SQIVND (reference sequence). The CDR3 spans 15 residues. V dropped 3 bases and J dropped 3 bases, with 12 bases sitting between them. Here the CDR3 DNA reads TGTGCCAGTAGTATCTCGACAGCCTTCAATCAGCCCCAGCATTTT. Translated, it gives CASSISTAFNQPQHF.

The V gene is TRBV6-5, the J gene TRBJ1-2; possible D gene TRBD1, 5 bases. Germline CDR1 reads MNHEY; CDR2 reads SVGAGI. Trimming pared 5 bases from V and 4 bases from J, leaving 17 bases between. This CDR3 comprises 15 residues. CDR3 nucleotides: TGTGCCAGCAGTCCCTACCCGACAGCTATCTATGGCTACACCTTC. Encoded protein: CASSPYPTAIYGYTF.

The chain is built from TRBV5-4 and TRBJ1-1; 8 bases are shared with TRBD1. The CDR3 extends over 15 amino acids. Germline CDR1 reads SGHNT; CDR2 reads YYREEE (reference sequence). J was trimmed by 0 bases and V by 4 bases; bases with no gene match: 5. The chain's CDR3 is CASSTQTGVNTEAFF. CDR3 sequence (DNA): TGTGCCAGCAGCACCCAGACAGGGGTGAACACTGAAGCTTTCTTT.

This chain uses TRBV29-1 with TRBJ2-3; D unresolved. The CDR3 spans 13 residues. CDR1 is SQVTM and CDR2 is ANQGSEA in the germline V gene. V dropped 7 bases and J dropped 5 bases, with 16 bases sitting between them. The CDR3 reads CSGLVDSRDTQYF. The CDR3 nucleotides are TGCAGCGGGTTAGTAGATAGCCGAGATACGCAGTATTTT.

J is TRBJ2-7 and V is TRBV13, with a weak D call TRBD2 (5 bases). The CDR3 length is 13 residues. V dropped 5 bases and J dropped 9 bases, with 17 bases sitting between them. Germline CDR1 and CDR2: PRHDT and FYEKMQ (reference sequence). For the CDR3, the DNA is TGTGCCAGCAGCCCCTCCCCTTTAGCGTGGCAGTACTTC. Amino acid sequence: CASSPSPLAWQYF. Filled out from reference TRBV13 and TRBJ2-7, the complete variable domain reads AAGVIQSPRHLIKEKRETATLKCYPIPRHDTVYWYQQGPGQDPQFLISFYEKMQSDKGSIPDRFSAQQFSDYHSELNMSSLELGDSALYFCASSPSPLAWQYFGPGTRLTVT.

The rearrangement joins TRBV7-6 to TRBJ2-7; 10 positions agree with TRBD1. This CDR3 spans 15 amino acids. Germline CDR1 reads SGHVS; CDR2 reads FNYEAQ. After removal of 1 base from V and 5 bases from J, the junction contained 5 bases not matched to a gene. The CDR3 loop is CASSLGGQGGDEQYF. In nucleotides, the CDR3 is TGTGCCAGCAGCTTAGGCGGACAGGGGGGAGACGAGCAGTACTTC.

This clone appeared a single time. A read error may account for a junction end that differs from germline. The chain joins TRBV7-7 to TRBJ2-5; TRBD2 matches at 10 bases. Germline V lookup: CDR1 SSHAT, CDR2 FNYEAQ (reference sequence). This CDR3 spans 16 amino acids. CDR3 amino acids: CASSFPPSGRGGTQYF. DNA for the CDR3: TGTGCTAGCAGCTTCCCTCCTAGCGGGAGAGGCGGGACCCAGTACTTC.

This clone came up once. Here the CDR3 reads CASSSALPLAGEFEQFF. CDR3 nucleotide sequence: TGTGCCAGCAGCTCAGCCCTACCTCTAGCGGGAGAATTTGAGCAGTTCTTC. The chain joins TRBV11-1 to TRBJ2-1, with TRBD2 matching over 10 bases. The CDR3 has 17 residues. Trimming cost V 4 bases and J 9 bases; bases outside gene matches: 15. CDR1 is SGHAT, CDR2 FQDESV, per germline (reference sequence). The variable domain in full, completed from reference TRBV11-1 and TRBJ2-1, reads EAEVAQSPRYKITEKSQAVAFWCDPISGHATLYWYRQILGQGPELLVQFQDESVVDDSQLPKDRFSAERLKGVDSTLKIQPAELGDSAMYLCASSSALPLAGEFEQFFGPGTRLTVL.

The CDR3 spells CSVERVVSQGRQYF. The CDR3 nucleotides read TGCAGCGTCGAAAGGGTAGTCTCCCAGGGGAGGCAGTATTTT. The V gene is TRBV29-1, the J gene TRBJ2-3; TRBD1 is a possible D gene (6 bases). Germline CDR1 and CDR2: SQVTM and ANQGSEA. With 6 bases removed from V and 11 bases from J, the gap between germline ends came to 24 bases. This CDR3 contains 14 residues.

V and J are TRBV18 and TRBJ2-6, with 9 positions matching TRBD1. The CDR3 is 17 amino acids. CDR1 is KGHSH and CDR2 is LQKENI in the germline V gene. The J segment lost 2 bases and the V segment lost 6 bases, leaving 8 bases of the junction unmatched. Here the CDR3 reads CASSPLQGATGANVLTF. The CDR3 nucleotides read TGTGCCAGCTCCCCATTACAGGGGGCTACTGGGGCCAACGTCCTGACTTTC.

The chain has TRBV5-1 and TRBJ2-3, with TRBD2 matching over 11 bases. Germline lookup yields CDR1 SGHRS and CDR2 YFSETQ. Trimming took 0 bases from V and 2 from J; bases not matched to a gene: 8. This CDR3 contains 18 residues. CDR3 in DNA: TGCGCCAGCAGCTTGGAAGTGGCTAGCGGGAGGACCACAGATACGCAGTATTTT. Its protein product is CASSLEVASGRTTDTQYF.

This chain connects TRBV6-1 to TRBJ2-7; possibly TRBD1 for D (5 bases). With 0 bases removed from V and 1 base from J, the gap between germline ends came to 7 bases. CDR3 length equals 14 residues. Germline CDR1 reads MNHNS; CDR2 reads SASEGT. CDR3 nucleotide sequence: TGTGCCAGCAGTGAAGCGGGGCGTTCCTACGAGCAGTACGTC. Its translation: CASSEAGRSYEQYV.

The gene calls are TRBV27 and TRBJ2-1; TRBD2 matches 10 bases. The germline V gene has CDR1 MNHEY and CDR2 SMNVEV (reference sequence). With V trimmed by 6 bases and J by 15 bases, 11 bases remained unmatched. The CDR3 is made up of 13 amino acids. The CDR3 sequence is CASSTPPSGRMFF. For the CDR3, the DNA is TGTGCCAGCAGCACTCCCCCTAGCGGGAGAATGTTCTTC.

The chain links TRBV10-2 to TRBJ2-7, with 9 bases matching TRBD1. The CDR3 is 17 amino acids. Unmatched junction bases numbered 14, after V lost 4 bases and J lost 4 bases. CDR1 is WSHSY, CDR2 SAAADI, per germline. The chain's CDR3 is CASSVPKSDRGRYEQYF. CDR3 sequence (DNA): TGCGCCAGCAGTGTACCTAAATCGGACAGGGGACGATACGAGCAGTACTTC.

V is TRBV7-9 and J is TRBJ1-2; D may be TRBD1 (6 bases). Germline V gene lookup returns CDR1 SEHNR and CDR2 FQNEAQ (reference sequence). The CDR3 is made up of 13 amino acids. Between the trimmed V and J ends, which lost 6 bases and 4 bases, there was a span of 12 bases. CDR3 nucleotide sequence: TGTGCCAGCAGTACGACAGGAGGCTATGGCTACACCTTC. Protein sequence: CASSTTGGYGYTF.

The chain joins TRBV6-1 to TRBJ1-5, with D possibly matching TRBD1 (5 bases). Germline V gene data show CDR1 as MNHNS and CDR2 as SASEGT. The V gene lost 4 bases and the J gene lost 6 bases, with 19 bases spanning the gap. The CDR3 runs 16 residues. CDR3 sequence (DNA): TGTGCCAGCAGTGTTCTAACAGGAGGGATTGGTCAGCCCCAGCATTTT. Translated: CASSVLTGGIGQPQHF.

J is TRBJ1-4 and V is TRBV28, with D perhaps TRBD1 (5 bases). The CDR3 sequence is 13 residues long. From germline, CDR1 is MDHEN and CDR2 SYDVKM. Trimming pared 10 bases from V and 5 bases from J, leaving 14 bases between. CDR3 region: CAILGAGNEKLFF. As DNA, the CDR3 is TGTGCCATCCTAGGGGCCGGAAATGAAAAACTGTTTTTT.